This T cell receptor (beta chain) came from a study of CD8 T cells in Susac syndrome. The authors sequenced TCR beta from blood CD8+ and CD4+ T cells. TEMRA cells were enriched by FACS, while CD8+ and CD4+ T cells were obtained through a negative isolation that was performed magnetically. This clonotype appeared a single time. Antigen: not known. Study-wide findings and caveats: Acknowledgment was made by the study that its TCR sequencing and HLA analysis involved a relatively small number of individuals.

Trimming removed 7 bases from V and 4 bases from J; junction bases left unmatched: 4. This CDR3 spans 12 amino acids. Germline assignment: CDR1 SGHRS and CDR2 YFSETQ. With random hexamers, reverse transcription was performed on about 0.5 to 1 ug of RNA. Amplification of the TCR beta CDR3 was carried out by immunoSEQ multiplex PCR, which spanned a total of 54 Vbeta and 13 Jbeta segments. Each CDR3 protein gets one entry after TCRdb re-called the immunoSEQ multiplex PCR reads with MiXCR. The sample has under 200,000 distinct CDR3 sequences, 95% seen once; the top ten hold less than 0.2%. This TCR derives from a human donor with multiple sclerosis. Sequencing was done on a sample of CD8+ T cells from PBMCs. The V call is TRBV5-1, the J call TRBJ1-2, with 7 positions matching TRBD1. Here the CDR3 reads CASGDSVYGYTF. The CDR3 DNA reads as TGCGCCAGCGGGGACAGTGTCTATGGCTACACCTTC.